The clone carrying this T cell receptor beta chain was counted only a few times. The antigen is not known. Between the trimmed V and J ends, which lost 6 bases and 3 bases, there was a span of 12 bases. CDR3 length: 14 amino acids. Looked up from germline, CDR1 is MNHEY and CDR2 is SVGAGI. This entry comes from a study of identifying expanded T cells in peripheral blood. During the collection period, no donor immune events like infections were recorded. Data came from immunoSEQ multiplex PCR; TCRdb stores just in-frame clones and leaves some out. The sample yields 85,000 to 95,000 clones, about 88% seen once. Study-wide findings and caveats: Differentially abundant clones: about 1.1 between replicates, 16.4 at roughly 13 days, 19 at four.

Sequencing used blood. This chain uses TRBV6-5 with TRBJ1-3; no clear D. The sequence came from a person aged 18 to 69 in good health. This CDR3 reads CASSRARGGNTIYF. CDR3 DNA sequence: TGTGCCAGCAGCCGAGCTCGGGGTGGAAACACCATATATTTT.